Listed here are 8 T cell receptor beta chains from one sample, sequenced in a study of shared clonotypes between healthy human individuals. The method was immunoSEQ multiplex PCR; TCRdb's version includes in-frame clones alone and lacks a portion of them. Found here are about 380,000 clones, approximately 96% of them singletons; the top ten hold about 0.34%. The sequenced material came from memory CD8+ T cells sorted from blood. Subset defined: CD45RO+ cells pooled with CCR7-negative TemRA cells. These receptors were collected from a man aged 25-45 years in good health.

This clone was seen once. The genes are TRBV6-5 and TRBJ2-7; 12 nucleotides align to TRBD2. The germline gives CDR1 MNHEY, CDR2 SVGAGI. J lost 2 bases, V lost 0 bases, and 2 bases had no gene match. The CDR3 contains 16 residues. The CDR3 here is CASSYSRLAGAYEQYF. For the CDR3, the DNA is TGTGCCAGCAGTTACTCCAGACTAGCGGGAGCCTACGAGCAGTACTTC.

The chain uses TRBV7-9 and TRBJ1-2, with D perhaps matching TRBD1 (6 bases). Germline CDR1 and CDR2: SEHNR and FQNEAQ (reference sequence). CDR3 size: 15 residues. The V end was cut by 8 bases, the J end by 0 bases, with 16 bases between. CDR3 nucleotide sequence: TGTGCCAGCGCAGGGGCAGATCCTACTAACTATGGCTACACCTTC. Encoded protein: CASAGADPTNYGYTF.

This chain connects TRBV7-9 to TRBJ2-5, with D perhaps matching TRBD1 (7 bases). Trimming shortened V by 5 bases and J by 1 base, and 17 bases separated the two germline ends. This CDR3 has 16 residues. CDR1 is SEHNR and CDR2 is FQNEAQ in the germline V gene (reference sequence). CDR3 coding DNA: TGTGCCAGCAGCCCCCGTGCGGGGACAGCCCAAGAGACCCAGTACTTC. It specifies CASSPRAGTAQETQYF.

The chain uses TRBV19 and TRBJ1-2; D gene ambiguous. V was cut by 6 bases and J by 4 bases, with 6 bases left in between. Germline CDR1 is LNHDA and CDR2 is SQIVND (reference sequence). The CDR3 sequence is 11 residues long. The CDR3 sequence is CASRSRYGYTF. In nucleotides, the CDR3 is TGTGCCAGTAGAAGCCGCTATGGCTACACCTTC. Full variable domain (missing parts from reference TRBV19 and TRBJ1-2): DGGITQSPKYLFRKEGQNVTLSCEQNLNHDAMYWYRQDPGQGLRLIYYSQIVNDFQKGDIAEGYSVSREKKESFPLTVTSAQKNPTAFYLCASRSRYGYTFGSGTRLTVV.

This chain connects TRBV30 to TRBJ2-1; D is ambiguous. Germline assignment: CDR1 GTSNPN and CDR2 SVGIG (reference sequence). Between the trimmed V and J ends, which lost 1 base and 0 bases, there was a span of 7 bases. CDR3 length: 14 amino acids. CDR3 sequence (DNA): TGTGCCTGGAGTGCCGGGTTCTCCTACAATGAGCAGTTCTTC. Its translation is CAWSAGFSYNEQFF.

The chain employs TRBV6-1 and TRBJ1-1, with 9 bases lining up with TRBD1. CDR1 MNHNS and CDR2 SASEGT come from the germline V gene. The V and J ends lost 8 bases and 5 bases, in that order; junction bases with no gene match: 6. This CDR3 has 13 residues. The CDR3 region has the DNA TGTGCCAGCTCGGGACAGGGAAGAACTGAAGCTTTCTTT. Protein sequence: CASSGQGRTEAFF.

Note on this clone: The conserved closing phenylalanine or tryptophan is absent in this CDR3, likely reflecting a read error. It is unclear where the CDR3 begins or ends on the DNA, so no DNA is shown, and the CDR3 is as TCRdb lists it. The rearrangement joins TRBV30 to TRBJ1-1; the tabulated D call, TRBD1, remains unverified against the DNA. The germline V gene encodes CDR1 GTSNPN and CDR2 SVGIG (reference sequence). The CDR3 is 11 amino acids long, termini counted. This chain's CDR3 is CAWSLLGQGYL.

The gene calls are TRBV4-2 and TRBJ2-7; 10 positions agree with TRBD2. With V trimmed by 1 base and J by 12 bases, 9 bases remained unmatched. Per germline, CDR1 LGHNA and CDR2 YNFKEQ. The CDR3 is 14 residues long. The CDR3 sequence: CASSQVVLAGVLYF. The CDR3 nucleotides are TGTGCCAGCAGCCAAGTCGTGCTAGCGGGAGTCCTGTACTTC.